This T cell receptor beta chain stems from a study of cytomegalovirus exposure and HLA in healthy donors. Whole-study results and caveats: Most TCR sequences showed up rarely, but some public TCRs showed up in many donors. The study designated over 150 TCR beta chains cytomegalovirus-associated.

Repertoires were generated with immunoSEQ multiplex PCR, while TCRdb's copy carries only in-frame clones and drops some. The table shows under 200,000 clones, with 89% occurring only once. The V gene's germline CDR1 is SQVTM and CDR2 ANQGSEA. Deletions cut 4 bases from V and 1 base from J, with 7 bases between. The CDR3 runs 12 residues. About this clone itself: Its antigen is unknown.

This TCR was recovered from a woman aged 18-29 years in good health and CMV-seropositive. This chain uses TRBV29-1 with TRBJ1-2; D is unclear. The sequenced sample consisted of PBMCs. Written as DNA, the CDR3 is TGCAGCGTTGTATCGGTTAACTATGGCTACACCTTC. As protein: CSVVSVNYGYTF. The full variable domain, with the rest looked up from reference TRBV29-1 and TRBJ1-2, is SAVISQKPSRDICQRGTSLTIQCQVDSQVTMMFWYRQQPGQSLTLIATANQGSEATYESGFVIDKFPISRPNLTFSTLTVSNMSPEDSSIYLCSVVSVNYGYTFGSGTRLTVV.